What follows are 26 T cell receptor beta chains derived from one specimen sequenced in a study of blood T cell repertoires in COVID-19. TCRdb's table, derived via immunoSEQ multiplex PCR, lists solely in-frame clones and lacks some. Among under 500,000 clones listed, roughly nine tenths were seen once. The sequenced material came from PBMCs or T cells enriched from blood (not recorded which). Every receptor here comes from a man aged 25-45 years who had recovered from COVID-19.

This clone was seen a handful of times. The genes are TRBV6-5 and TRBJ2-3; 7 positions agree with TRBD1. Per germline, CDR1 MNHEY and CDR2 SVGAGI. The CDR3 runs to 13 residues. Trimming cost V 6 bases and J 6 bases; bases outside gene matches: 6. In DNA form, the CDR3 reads TGTGCCAGCAGAAGACAGGGCGTGGATACGCAGTATTTT. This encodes CASRRQGVDTQYF.

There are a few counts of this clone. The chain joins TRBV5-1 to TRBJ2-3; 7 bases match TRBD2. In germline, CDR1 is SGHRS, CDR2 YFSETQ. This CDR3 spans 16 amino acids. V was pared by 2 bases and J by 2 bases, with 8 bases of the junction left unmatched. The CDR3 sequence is CASSFVAGGVTDTQYF. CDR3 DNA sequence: TGCGCCAGCAGCTTTGTAGCGGGTGGCGTCACAGATACGCAGTATTTT.

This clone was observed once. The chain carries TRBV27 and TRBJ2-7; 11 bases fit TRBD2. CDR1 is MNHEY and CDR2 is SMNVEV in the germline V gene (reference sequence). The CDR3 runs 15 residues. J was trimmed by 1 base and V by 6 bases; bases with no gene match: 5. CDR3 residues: CASRLAGGFSYEQYF. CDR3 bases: TGTGCCAGCAGGCTAGCGGGAGGCTTTTCCTACGAGCAGTACTTC.

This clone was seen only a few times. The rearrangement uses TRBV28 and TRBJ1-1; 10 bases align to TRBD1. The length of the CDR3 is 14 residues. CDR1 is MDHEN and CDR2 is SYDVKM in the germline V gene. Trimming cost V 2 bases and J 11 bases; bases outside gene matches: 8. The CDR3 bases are TGTGCCAGCAGTTTACCGGGACAGGGGTCTGTTGCTTTCTTT. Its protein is CASSLPGQGSVAFF.

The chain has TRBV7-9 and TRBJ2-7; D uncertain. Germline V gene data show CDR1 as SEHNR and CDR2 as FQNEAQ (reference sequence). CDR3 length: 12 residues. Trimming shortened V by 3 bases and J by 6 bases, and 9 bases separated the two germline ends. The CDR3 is CASSLWPGEQYF. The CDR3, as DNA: TGTGCCAGCAGCTTGTGGCCGGGCGAGCAGTACTTC.

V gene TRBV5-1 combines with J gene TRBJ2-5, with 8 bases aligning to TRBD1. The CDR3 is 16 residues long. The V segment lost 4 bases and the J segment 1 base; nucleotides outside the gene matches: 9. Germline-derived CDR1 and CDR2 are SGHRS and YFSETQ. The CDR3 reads CASSPQTGVIQETQYF. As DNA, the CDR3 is TGCGCCAGCAGCCCACAGACAGGGGTGATCCAAGAGACCCAGTACTTC.

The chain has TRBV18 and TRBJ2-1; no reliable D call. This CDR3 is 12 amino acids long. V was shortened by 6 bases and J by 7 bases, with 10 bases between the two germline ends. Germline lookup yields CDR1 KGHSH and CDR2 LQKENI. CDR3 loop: CASSSIENEQFF. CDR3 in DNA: TGTGCCAGCTCCTCAATAGAAAATGAGCAGTTCTTC.

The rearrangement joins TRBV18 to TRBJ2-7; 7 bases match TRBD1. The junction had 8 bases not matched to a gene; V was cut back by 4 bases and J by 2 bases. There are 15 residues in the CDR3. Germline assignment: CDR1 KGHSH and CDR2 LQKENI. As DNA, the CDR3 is TGTGCCAGCTCACTATCCGGGACAGATCCCTACGAGCAGTACTTC. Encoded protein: CASSLSGTDPYEQYF.

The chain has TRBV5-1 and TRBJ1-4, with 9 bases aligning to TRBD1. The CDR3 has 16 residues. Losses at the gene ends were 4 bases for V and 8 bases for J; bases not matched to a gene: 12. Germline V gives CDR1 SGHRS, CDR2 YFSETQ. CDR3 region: CASSTGGTGIGEKLFF. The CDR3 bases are TGCGCCAGCAGCACAGGAGGGACAGGGATAGGGGAAAAACTGTTTTTT.

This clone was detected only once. The chain's CDR3 is CASSQGETSGNYNEQFF. In DNA form, the CDR3 reads TGTGCCAGCAGCCAAGGGGAGACTAGCGGGAACTACAATGAGCAGTTCTTC. This chain uses TRBV4-2 with TRBJ2-1; 11 bases line up with TRBD2. This CDR3 spans 17 amino acids. V lost 1 base to trimming and J lost 3 bases; unmatched junction nucleotides: 5. The germline V gene encodes CDR1 LGHNA and CDR2 YNFKEQ.

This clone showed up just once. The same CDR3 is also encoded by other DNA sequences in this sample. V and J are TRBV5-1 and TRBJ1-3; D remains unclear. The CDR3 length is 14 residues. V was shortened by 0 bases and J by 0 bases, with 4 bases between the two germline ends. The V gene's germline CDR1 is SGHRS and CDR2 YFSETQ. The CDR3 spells CASSLGGSGNTIYF. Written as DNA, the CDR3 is TGCGCCAGCAGCTTGGGCGGCTCTGGAAACACCATATATTTT.

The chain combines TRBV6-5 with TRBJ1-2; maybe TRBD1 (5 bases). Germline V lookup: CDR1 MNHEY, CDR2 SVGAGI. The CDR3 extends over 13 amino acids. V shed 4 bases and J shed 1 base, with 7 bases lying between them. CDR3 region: CASSFDSNYGYTF. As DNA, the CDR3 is TGTGCCAGCAGTTTCGACAGTAACTATGGCTACACCTTC.

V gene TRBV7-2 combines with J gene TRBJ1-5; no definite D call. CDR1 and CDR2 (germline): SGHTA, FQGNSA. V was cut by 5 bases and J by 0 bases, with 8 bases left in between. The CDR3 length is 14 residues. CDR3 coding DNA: TGTGCCAGCAGCCCCGACTATAGCAATCAGCCCCAGCATTTT. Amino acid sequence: CASSPDYSNQPQHF.

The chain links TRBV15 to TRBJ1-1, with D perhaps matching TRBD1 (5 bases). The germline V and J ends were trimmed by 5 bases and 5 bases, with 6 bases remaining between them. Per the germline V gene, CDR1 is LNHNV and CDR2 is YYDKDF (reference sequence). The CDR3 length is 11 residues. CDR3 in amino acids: CATSRGTEAFF. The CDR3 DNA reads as TGTGCCACCAGCCGGGGGACTGAAGCTTTCTTT.

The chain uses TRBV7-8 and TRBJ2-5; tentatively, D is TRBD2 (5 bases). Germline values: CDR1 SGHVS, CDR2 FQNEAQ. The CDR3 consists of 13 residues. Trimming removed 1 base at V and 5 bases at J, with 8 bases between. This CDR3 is CASSLGGRETQYF. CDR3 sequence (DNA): TGTGCCAGCAGCTTAGGCGGGCGTGAGACCCAGTACTTC. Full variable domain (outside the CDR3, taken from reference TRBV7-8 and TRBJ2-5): GAGVSQSPRYKVAKRGQDVALRCDPISGHVSLFWYQQALGQGPEFLTYFQNEAQLDKSGLPSDRFFAERPEGSVSTLKIQRTQQEDSAVYLCASSLGGRETQYFGPGTRLLVL.

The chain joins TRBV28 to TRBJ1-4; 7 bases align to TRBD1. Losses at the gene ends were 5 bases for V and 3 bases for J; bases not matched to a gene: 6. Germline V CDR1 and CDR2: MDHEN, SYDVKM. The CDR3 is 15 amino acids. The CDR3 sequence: CASSLLTGPNEKLFF. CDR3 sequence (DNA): TGTGCCAGCAGTCTACTGACAGGGCCTAATGAAAAACTGTTTTTT.

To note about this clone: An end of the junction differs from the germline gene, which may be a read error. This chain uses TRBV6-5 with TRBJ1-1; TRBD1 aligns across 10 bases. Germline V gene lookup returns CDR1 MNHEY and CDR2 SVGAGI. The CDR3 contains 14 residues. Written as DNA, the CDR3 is TGTGCCAGGGAGACAGGGGGCTGGAACGCTGAAGCTTTCTTT. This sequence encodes CARETGGWNAEAFF.

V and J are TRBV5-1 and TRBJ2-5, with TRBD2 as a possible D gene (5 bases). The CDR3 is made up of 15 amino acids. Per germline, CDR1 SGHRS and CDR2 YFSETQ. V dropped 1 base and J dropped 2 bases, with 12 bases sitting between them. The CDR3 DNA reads TGCGCCAGCAGCTTGAGCGGCGGGCAGCAAGAGACCCAGTACTTC. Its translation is CASSLSGGQQETQYF.

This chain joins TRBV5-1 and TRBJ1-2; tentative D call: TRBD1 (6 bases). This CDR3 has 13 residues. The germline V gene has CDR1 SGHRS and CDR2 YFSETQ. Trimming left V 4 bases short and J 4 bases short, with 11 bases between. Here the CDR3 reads CASSLGQIYGYTF. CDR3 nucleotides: TGCGCCAGCAGCCTCGGACAGATCTATGGCTACACCTTC. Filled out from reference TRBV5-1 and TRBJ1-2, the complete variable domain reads KAGVTQTPRYLIKTRGQQVTLSCSPISGHRSVSWYQQTPGQGLQFLFEYFSETQRNKGNFPGRFSGRQFSNSRSEMNVSTLELGDSALYLCASSLGQIYGYTFGSGTRLTVV.

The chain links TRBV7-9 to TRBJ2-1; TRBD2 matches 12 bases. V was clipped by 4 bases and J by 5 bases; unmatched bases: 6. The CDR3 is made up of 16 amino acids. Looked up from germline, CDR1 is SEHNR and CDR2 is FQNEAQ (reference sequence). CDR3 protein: CASSSVGLAGDNEQFF. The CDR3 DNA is TGTGCCAGCAGCTCGGTGGGACTAGCGGGCGACAATGAGCAGTTCTTC.

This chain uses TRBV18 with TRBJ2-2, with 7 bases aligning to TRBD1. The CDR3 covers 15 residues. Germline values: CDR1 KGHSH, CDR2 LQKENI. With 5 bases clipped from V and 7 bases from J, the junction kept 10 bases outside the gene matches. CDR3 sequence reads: CASSALDRDGGELFF. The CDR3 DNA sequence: TGTGCCAGCTCAGCCCTCGACAGGGATGGCGGGGAGCTGTTTTTT.

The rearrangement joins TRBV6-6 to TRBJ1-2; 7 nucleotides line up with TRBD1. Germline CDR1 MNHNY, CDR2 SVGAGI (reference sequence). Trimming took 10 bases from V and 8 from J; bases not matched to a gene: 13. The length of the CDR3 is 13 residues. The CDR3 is CATRGGREEGYTF. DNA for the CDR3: TGTGCCACCAGGGGGGGGCGCGAGGAGGGCTACACCTTC.

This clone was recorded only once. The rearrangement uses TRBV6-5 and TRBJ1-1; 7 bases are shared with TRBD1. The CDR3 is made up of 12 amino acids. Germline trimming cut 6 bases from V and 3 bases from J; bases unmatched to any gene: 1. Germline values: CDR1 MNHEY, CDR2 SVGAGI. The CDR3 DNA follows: TGTGCCAGCAGAGGACAGGACACTGAAGCTTTCTTT. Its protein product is CASRGQDTEAFF.

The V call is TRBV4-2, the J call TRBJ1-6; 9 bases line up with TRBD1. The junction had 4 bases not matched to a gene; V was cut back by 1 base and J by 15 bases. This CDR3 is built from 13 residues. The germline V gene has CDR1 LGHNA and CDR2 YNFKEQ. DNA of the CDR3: TGTGCCAGCAGCCAAGGATGGACAGGGGTCCTCCACTTT. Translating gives CASSQGWTGVLHF.

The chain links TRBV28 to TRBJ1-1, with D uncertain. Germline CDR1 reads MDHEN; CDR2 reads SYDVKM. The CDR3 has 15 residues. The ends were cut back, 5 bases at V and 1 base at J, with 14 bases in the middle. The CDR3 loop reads CASSPLVGRNTEAFF. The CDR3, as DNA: TGTGCCAGCAGTCCCTTAGTGGGGAGGAACACTGAAGCTTTCTTT.

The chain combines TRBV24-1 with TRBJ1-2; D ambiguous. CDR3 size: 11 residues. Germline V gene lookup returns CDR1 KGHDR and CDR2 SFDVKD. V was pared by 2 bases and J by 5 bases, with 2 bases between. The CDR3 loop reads CATSDSYGYTF. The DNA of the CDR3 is TGTGCCACCAGTGATTCTTATGGCTACACCTTC.